This T cell receptor (beta chain) derives from a study of blood T cell repertoires in COVID-19. Germline lookup yields CDR1 SGHAT and CDR2 FQNNGV. The J segment lost 8 bases and the V segment lost 5 bases, leaving 11 bases of the junction unmatched. The CDR3 sequence is 16 residues long. Here immunoSEQ multiplex PCR was the method, and the copy in TCRdb shows in-frame clones only, minus some. The data show about 320,000 clones, around nine tenths seen once. Sequenced material: PBMCs or T cells enriched from blood (not recorded which). V is TRBV11-2 and J is TRBJ2-4; 11 bases align to TRBD1. The TCR sequence derives from a man between 60 and 75 years old who had recovered from COVID-19. As DNA, the CDR3 is TGTGCCAGCAGCGGAAGGACAGGGGGCCTTGGGGACATTCAGTACTTC. Amino acid sequence: CASSGRTGGLGDIQYF. The variable domain in full, with the rest retrieved from reference TRBV11-2 and TRBJ2-4, is EAGVAQSPRYKIIEKRQSVAFWCNPISGHATLYWYQQILGQGPKLLIQFQNNGVVDDSQLPKDRFSAERLKGVDSTLKIQPAKLEDSAVYLCASSGRTGGLGDIQYFGAGTRLSVL.